Given below is one T cell receptor (beta chain) in context. TCRdb's table, derived via immunoSEQ multiplex PCR, lists solely in-frame clones and lacks some. The sample contains about 300,000 clones, about 85% of which appear only once. The sample originates from a study of blood T cell repertoires in COVID-19. Germline-derived CDR1 and CDR2 are SGHRS and YFSETQ. J gave up 3 bases and V 0 bases, and 6 bases lay outside the gene matches. The CDR3 length is 15 residues. This TCR was sampled from a young man with active or convalescent COVID-19. This rearrangement joins TRBV5-1 to TRBJ2-7; 7 bases align to TRBD2. Specimen: peripheral blood. CDR3 amino acids: CASSLGSSGLYEQYF. CDR3 sequence (DNA): TGCGCCAGCAGCTTGGGCTCTAGCGGCCTCTACGAGCAGTACTTC. Together with reference TRBV5-1 and TRBJ2-7, the CDR3 gives the full variable domain: KAGVTQTPRYLIKTRGQQVTLSCSPISGHRSVSWYQQTPGQGLQFLFEYFSETQRNKGNFPGRFSGRQFSNSRSEMNVSTLELGDSALYLCASSLGSSGLYEQYFGPGTRLTVT.